This entry lists 20 T cell receptor beta chains sequenced from one sample in a study of blood T cell repertoires in COVID-19. The table came from immunoSEQ multiplex PCR; TCRdb's copy has only in-frame clones and leaves some out. The sample lists around 460,000 clones, 70% to 90% occurring once. The source material was peripheral blood. These receptors were obtained from a man younger than 30 with COVID-19, enrolled during active disease.

V is TRBV10-1 and J is TRBJ1-1; 7 bases are a match to TRBD1. The germline V gene has CDR1 WNHNN and CDR2 SYGVQD (reference sequence). This CDR3 spans 18 amino acids. The trim removed 1 base at V and 0 bases at J, leaving 11 bases unmatched. The DNA for the CDR3 is TGCGCCAGCAGTGAGTTTGTAGGGACAGAGACTTTGAACACTGAAGCTTTCTTT. Translation gives CASSEFVGTETLNTEAFF.

The chain employs TRBV21-1 and TRBJ2-7; TRBD1 is taken as the D call from the table, unchecked against the DNA. TRBV21-1 is recorded as a pseudogene. CDR3 length: 15 residues. The CDR3 nucleotides read TGTGCCAGCAGTACCGGACAGGGGAGGTCCTACGAGCAGTACTTC. It specifies CASSTGQGRSYEQYF.

The chain has TRBV6-5 and TRBJ2-3; 9 nucleotides agree with TRBD2. After removal of 6 bases from V and 6 bases from J, the junction contained 10 bases not matched to a gene. The germline CDR1 and CDR2 sequences are MNHEY and SVGAGI. The CDR3 totals 15 residues. CDR3 sequence reads: CASRVTGTSRDTQYF. CDR3 sequence (DNA): TGTGCCAGCAGGGTAACCGGGACTAGCCGTGATACGCAGTATTTT.

The rearrangement links TRBV3-1 (or the pseudogene TRBV3-2) to TRBJ1-6; no definite D call. Germline-derived CDR1 and CDR2 are LGHDT and YNNKEL (reference sequence). This CDR3 is 12 amino acids long. The V gene lost 1 base and the J gene lost 10 bases, with 5 bases spanning the gap. CDR3 coding DNA: TGTGCCAGCAGCCAAGGTCAATCACCCCTCCACTTT. This encodes CASSQGQSPLHF.

This chain links TRBV6-5 with TRBJ1-5; D is unclear. The V gene's germline CDR1 is MNHEY and CDR2 SVGAGI. Trimming left V 7 bases short and J 7 bases short, with 14 bases between. This CDR3 has 13 amino acids. The CDR3 is CASTAAVGQPQHF. As DNA, the CDR3 is TGTGCCAGCACAGCGGCGGTCGGACAGCCCCAGCATTTT.

The rearrangement joins TRBV30 to TRBJ1-2; unclear D gene. CDR1 GTSNPN and CDR2 SVGIG come from the germline V gene (reference sequence). The CDR3 is 13 amino acids. With 5 bases removed from V and 0 bases from J, the gap between germline ends came to 10 bases. The CDR3 here is CAWAGLSNYGYTF. The CDR3 coding sequence is TGTGCCTGGGCGGGTCTGTCTAACTATGGCTACACCTTC.

V usage is TRBV6-5 and J usage is TRBJ2-4; D perhaps matches TRBD2 (6 bases). Germline loops: CDR1 MNHEY, CDR2 SVGAGI. Trimming pared 0 bases from V and 6 bases from J, leaving 9 bases between. The CDR3 runs 14 residues. As DNA, the CDR3 is TGTGCCAGCAGTTACTCAGGGGAGGCAAACATTCAGTACTTC. It yields the protein CASSYSGEANIQYF.

The chain recombines TRBV27 with TRBJ2-3; D is uncertain. The CDR3 loop spans 15 amino acids. CDR1 and CDR2 from the germline V gene are MNHEY and SMNVEV (reference sequence). Trimming pared 2 bases from V and 4 bases from J, leaving 13 bases between. CDR3 in DNA: TGTGCCAGCAGTTTAGATGGCTCCTCCCCAGATACGCAGTATTTT. This gives the protein CASSLDGSSPDTQYF.

The chain uses TRBV21-1 and TRBJ1-5. TRBV21-1 is described as a pseudogene. This CDR3 has 17 amino acids. This CDR3 is CASSKDGEGWSNQPQHF. Here the CDR3 DNA reads TGTGCCAGCAGCAAAGATGGGGAGGGTTGGAGCAATCAGCCCCAGCATTTT.

V usage is TRBV11-2 and J usage is TRBJ2-1, with 8 bases identical to TRBD2. This CDR3 has 15 residues. The V and J ends lost 4 bases and 5 bases, in that order; junction bases with no gene match: 7. Germline values: CDR1 SGHAT, CDR2 FQNNGV. The DNA for the CDR3 is TGTGCCAGCAGCTCCTGGACTAGCTTCCACAATGAGCAGTTCTTC. It yields the protein CASSSWTSFHNEQFF.

This chain links TRBV7-9 with TRBJ1-1; possible D gene TRBD1, 5 bases. Per the germline V gene, CDR1 is SEHNR and CDR2 is FQNEAQ (reference sequence). Trimming cost V 6 bases and J 2 bases, with 22 bases left between them. This CDR3 is built from 17 residues. The CDR3 region has the DNA TGTGCCAGCAGTTCCAGGGTGGGTCGCAACACTAACACTGAAGCTTTCTTT. This codes for CASSSRVGRNTNTEAFF. Based on the CDR3 plus reference TRBV7-9 and TRBJ1-1, the full variable domain is DTGVSQNPRHKITKRGQNVTFRCDPISEHNRLYWYRQTLGQGPEFLTYFQNEAQLEKSRLLSDRFSAERPKGSFSTLEIQRTEQGDSAMYLCASSSRVGRNTNTEAFFGQGTRLTVV.

The chain joins TRBV7-8 to TRBJ1-1, with unresolved D. The CDR3 consists of 13 residues. The ends were cut back, 1 base at V and 5 bases at J, with 8 bases in the middle. CDR1 and CDR2 (germline): SGHVS, FQNEAQ. The CDR3 here is CASSLEGGTEAFF. CDR3 DNA: TGTGCCAGCAGCTTAGAGGGAGGAACTGAAGCTTTCTTT.

The J gene is TRBJ2-2, the V gene TRBV6-6; D possibly corresponds to TRBD2 (5 bases). CDR1 MNHNY and CDR2 SVGAGI come from the germline V gene (reference sequence). The CDR3 length is 14 residues. The V end lost 4 bases, the J end lost 4 bases, and 10 bases lay between the germline ends. The CDR3 spells CASSSGSSTGELFF. The CDR3 nucleotides read TGTGCCAGCAGTTCTGGGAGCAGCACCGGGGAGCTGTTTTTT.

The chain joins TRBV3-1 (or the pseudogene TRBV3-2) to TRBJ2-3; 13 positions agree with TRBD2. The CDR3 is 14 amino acids. Germline-derived CDR1 and CDR2 are LGHDT and YNNKEL (reference sequence). V shed 8 bases and J 2 bases; nucleotides not matched to a gene: 1. DNA of the CDR3: TGTGCCAGCGGACTAGCGGGGGTCACAGATACGCAGTATTTT. As protein: CASGLAGVTDTQYF.

The chain recombines TRBV7-6 with TRBJ2-1, with 7 bases that match TRBD2. The CDR3 has 14 residues. The V gene end was trimmed by 2 bases and the J gene end by 7 bases; junction bases not matched to a gene: 5. Germline-derived CDR1 and CDR2 are SGHVS and FNYEAQ. The CDR3: CASSLRAGDNEQFF. The CDR3 nucleotides are TGTGCCAGCAGCTTAAGGGCGGGGGATAATGAGCAGTTCTTC.

In this sample, this clone turned up a few times. This chain joins TRBV9 and TRBJ1-2, with 9 bases lining up with TRBD1. Germline V CDR1 and CDR2: SGDLS, YYNGEE. This CDR3 contains 13 residues. V shed 5 bases and J 4 bases; nucleotides not matched to a gene: 3. DNA for the CDR3: TGTGCCAGCAGAGTGGACAGGGGCTATGGCTACACCTTC. Encoded protein: CASRVDRGYGYTF.

J is TRBJ1-1 and V is TRBV3-1 (or the pseudogene TRBV3-2); 8 nucleotides line up with TRBD1. The CDR3 runs to 15 residues. With 4 bases clipped from V and 0 bases from J, the junction kept 4 bases outside the gene matches. Germline loops: CDR1 LGHDT, CDR2 YNNKEL (reference sequence). The DNA of the CDR3 is TGTGCCAGCAGCCCCTGGGACAGGATGAACACTGAAGCTTTCTTT. It translates to CASSPWDRMNTEAFF.

The gene calls are TRBV7-9 and TRBJ1-2; TRBD1 matches 9 bases. The CDR3 is 14 residues long. The V gene's germline CDR1 is SEHNR and CDR2 FQNEAQ (reference sequence). After removal of 5 bases from V and 2 bases from J, the junction contained 3 bases not matched to a gene. CDR3 amino acids: CASSTGTGNYGYTF. DNA for the CDR3: TGTGCCAGCAGCACCGGGACAGGGAACTATGGCTACACCTTC. The full variable domain, completed using reference TRBV7-9 and TRBJ1-2, is DTGVSQNPRHKITKRGQNVTFRCDPISEHNRLYWYRQTLGQGPEFLTYFQNEAQLEKSRLLSDRFSAERPKGSFSTLEIQRTEQGDSAMYLCASSTGTGNYGYTFGSGTRLTVV.

The chain combines TRBV28 with TRBJ2-3; TRBD1 matches 8 bases. CDR1 MDHEN and CDR2 SYDVKM come from the germline V gene. The V gene end was trimmed by 6 bases and the J gene end by 7 bases; junction bases not matched to a gene: 12. The CDR3 loop spans 15 amino acids. CDR3 DNA sequence: TGTGCCAGCAGCCGAGGGGGGACAGGTCTATATACGCAGTATTTT. Translated: CASSRGGTGLYTQYF.

The rearrangement uses TRBV3-1 (or the pseudogene TRBV3-2) and TRBJ1-1; D not resolved. V lost 0 bases, J lost 9 bases, and 8 bases lay in between. The germline V gene has CDR1 LGHDT and CDR2 YNNKEL (reference sequence). The CDR3 runs 12 residues. CDR3 residues: CASSQEWSKAFF. The CDR3, as DNA: TGTGCCAGCAGCCAAGAATGGAGTAAAGCTTTCTTT.